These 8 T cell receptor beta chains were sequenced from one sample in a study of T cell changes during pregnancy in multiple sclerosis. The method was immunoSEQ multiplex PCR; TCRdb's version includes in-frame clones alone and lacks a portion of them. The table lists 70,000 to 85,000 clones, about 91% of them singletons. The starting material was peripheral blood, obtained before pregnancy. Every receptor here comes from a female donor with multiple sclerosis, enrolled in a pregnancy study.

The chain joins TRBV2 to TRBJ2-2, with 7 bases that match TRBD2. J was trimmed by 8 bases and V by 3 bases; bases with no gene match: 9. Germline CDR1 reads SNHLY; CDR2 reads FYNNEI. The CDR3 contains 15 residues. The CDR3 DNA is TGTGCCAGCAGTGAGTGGACTAGTGTATCTGGGGAGCTGTTTTTT. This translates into CASSEWTSVSGELFF.

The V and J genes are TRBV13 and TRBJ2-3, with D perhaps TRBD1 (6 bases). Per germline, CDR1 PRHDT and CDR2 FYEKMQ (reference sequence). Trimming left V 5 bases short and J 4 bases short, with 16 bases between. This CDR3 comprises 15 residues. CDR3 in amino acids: CASSPTTGISDTQYF. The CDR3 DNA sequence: TGTGCCAGCAGCCCGACCACAGGGATCTCAGATACGCAGTATTTT.

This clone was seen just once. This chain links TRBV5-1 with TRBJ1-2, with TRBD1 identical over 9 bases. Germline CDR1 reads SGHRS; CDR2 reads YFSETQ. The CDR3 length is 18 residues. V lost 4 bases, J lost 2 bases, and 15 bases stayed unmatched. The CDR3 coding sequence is TGCGCCAGCAGCCGTAGTCCGGGACAGGGAACGCTGAACTATGGCTACACCTTC. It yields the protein CASSRSPGQGTLNYGYTF.

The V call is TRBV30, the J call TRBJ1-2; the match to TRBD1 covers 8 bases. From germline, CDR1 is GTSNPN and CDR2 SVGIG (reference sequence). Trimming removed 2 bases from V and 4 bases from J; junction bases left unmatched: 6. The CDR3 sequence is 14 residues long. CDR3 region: CAWSPRQGSYGYTF. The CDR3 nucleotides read TGTGCCTGGAGTCCCCGACAGGGGTCCTATGGCTACACCTTC.

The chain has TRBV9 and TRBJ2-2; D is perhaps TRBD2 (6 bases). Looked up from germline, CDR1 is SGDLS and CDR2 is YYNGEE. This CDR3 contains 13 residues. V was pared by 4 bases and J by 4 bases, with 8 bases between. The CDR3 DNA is TGTGCCAGCAGCCTCGGGGGCACCGGGGAGCTGTTTTTT. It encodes CASSLGGTGELFF.

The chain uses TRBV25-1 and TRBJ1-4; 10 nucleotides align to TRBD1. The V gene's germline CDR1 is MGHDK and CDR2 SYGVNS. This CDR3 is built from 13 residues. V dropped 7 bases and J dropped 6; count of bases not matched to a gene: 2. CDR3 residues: CASTGTGDEKLFF. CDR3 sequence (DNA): TGTGCCAGCACGGGGACAGGGGATGAAAAACTGTTTTTT.

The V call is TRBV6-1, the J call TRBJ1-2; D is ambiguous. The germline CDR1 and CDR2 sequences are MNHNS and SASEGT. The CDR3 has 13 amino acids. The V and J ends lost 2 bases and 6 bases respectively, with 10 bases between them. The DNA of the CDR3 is TGTGCCAGCAGTGAACAGCTCGGGGATGGCTACACCTTC. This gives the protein CASSEQLGDGYTF.

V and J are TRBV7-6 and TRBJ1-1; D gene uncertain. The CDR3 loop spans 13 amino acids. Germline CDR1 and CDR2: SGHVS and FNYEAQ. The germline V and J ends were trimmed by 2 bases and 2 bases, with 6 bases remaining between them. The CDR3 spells CASSLSHNTEAFF. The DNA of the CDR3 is TGTGCCAGCAGCTTAAGCCACAACACTGAAGCTTTCTTT.